This record looks at one T cell receptor (beta chain) sequence and its context. Its antigen is as yet unknown. This specimen belongs to a study of early T cells in non-severe SARS-CoV-2 infection. Background on the study: RNA in bulk from unsorted whole blood was sequenced, and chains were unpaired. Study-level results: Private and CD4 specificities were missed by VDJdb matching, skewed to anti-spike CD8.

cDNA molecules, individually, were tagged with unique molecular identifiers. TCRdb re-called the 5' RACE reads through MiXCR, storing one row per CDR3 protein. The repertoire consists of tens of thousands of distinct CDR3 sequences, with approximately 6% occurring once and the leading ten covering around 3.3%. The CDR3 runs to 14 residues. Germline assignment: CDR1 SGHNT and CDR2 YYREEE (reference sequence). Trimming shortened V by 3 bases and J by 2 bases, and 12 bases separated the two germline ends. Sequences were derived from whole blood, sampled at baseline. This rearrangement joins TRBV5-4 to TRBJ2-7; D might be TRBD1 (6 bases). This TCR came from an adult who was a healthcare worker with PCR-confirmed SARS-CoV-2 infection or an uninfected control (not recorded which). Here the CDR3 reads CASSSWTVAYEQYF. The CDR3 DNA follows: TGTGCCAGCAGCTCCTGGACAGTTGCCTACGAGCAGTACTTC.